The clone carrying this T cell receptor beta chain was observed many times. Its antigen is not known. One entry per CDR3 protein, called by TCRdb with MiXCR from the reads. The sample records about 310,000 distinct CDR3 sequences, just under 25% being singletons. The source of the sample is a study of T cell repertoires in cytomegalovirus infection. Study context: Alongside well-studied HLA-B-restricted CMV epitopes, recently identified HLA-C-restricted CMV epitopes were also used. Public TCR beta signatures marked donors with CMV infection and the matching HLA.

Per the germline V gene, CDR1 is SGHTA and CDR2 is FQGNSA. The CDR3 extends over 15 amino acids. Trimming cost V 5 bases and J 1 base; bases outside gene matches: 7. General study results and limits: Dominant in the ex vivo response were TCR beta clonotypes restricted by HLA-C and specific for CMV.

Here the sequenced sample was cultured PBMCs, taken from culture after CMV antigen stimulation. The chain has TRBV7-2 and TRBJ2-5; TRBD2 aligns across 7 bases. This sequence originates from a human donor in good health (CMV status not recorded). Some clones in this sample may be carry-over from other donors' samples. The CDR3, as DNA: TGTGCCAGCAGCCCAGCGGGGCGGAGCCAAGAGACCCAGTACTTC. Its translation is CASSPAGRSQETQYF.